The 21 T cell receptor beta chains below come from one sample, sequenced in a study of cytomegalovirus exposure and HLA in healthy donors. A multiplex PCR was run with 60 Vbeta primers and 13 Jbeta primers. The repertoire was sequenced with immunoSEQ multiplex PCR; TCRdb's copy has only in-frame clones and lacks some. The sample has roughly 150,000 clones; almost 85% are singletons. Sequencing was performed on PBMCs. The receptors were gathered from a man aged 25-45 years in good health and CMV-seropositive.

V usage is TRBV6-5 and J usage is TRBJ2-1; TRBD2 matches 7 bases. This CDR3 contains 16 residues. CDR1 and CDR2 from the germline V gene are MNHEY and SVGAGI. With V trimmed by 0 bases and J by 6 bases, 8 bases remained unmatched. CDR3 residues: CASSYSGDYLGNEQFF. The DNA for the CDR3 is TGTGCCAGCAGTTACTCGGGGGACTACCTGGGCAATGAGCAGTTCTTC.

The rearrangement links TRBV7-2 to TRBJ1-3, with a tentative D call TRBD1 (6 bases). With 1 base removed from V and 4 bases from J, the gap between germline ends came to 11 bases. Germline CDR1 is SGHTA and CDR2 is FQGNSA. This CDR3 spans 15 amino acids. CDR3 in DNA: TGTGCCAGCAGCTTAGTTTCGCAGGGGGGAAACACCATATATTTT. It specifies CASSLVSQGGNTIYF.

The rearrangement joins TRBV4-1 to TRBJ2-7; D call uncertain. This CDR3 is built from 13 residues. Germline V CDR1 and CDR2: MGHRA, YSYEKL. V shed 0 bases and J shed 3 bases, with 6 bases lying between them. This CDR3 reads CASSQDPDYEQYF. CDR3 nucleotide sequence: TGCGCCAGCAGCCAAGATCCAGACTACGAGCAGTACTTC.

This chain joins TRBV27 and TRBJ1-5, with a possible D match to TRBD1 (6 bases). Trimming left V 4 bases short and J 0 bases short, with 28 bases between. Germline CDR1 MNHEY, CDR2 SMNVEV (reference sequence). This CDR3 is built from 21 residues. The chain's CDR3 is CASSSRAENPNGGASNQPQHF. The CDR3 DNA reads as TGTGCCAGCAGTTCCCGGGCAGAAAACCCAAACGGGGGGGCTAGCAATCAGCCCCAGCATTTT.

The rearrangement joins TRBV30 to TRBJ2-1; D perhaps matches TRBD2 (6 bases). The CDR3 has 12 residues. In germline, CDR1 is GTSNPN, CDR2 SVGIG (reference sequence). Trimming stripped 6 bases from V and 8 bases from J, with 14 bases between. The CDR3: CACSRGRDEQFF. The CDR3 DNA follows: TGTGCCTGCTCCCGGGGGAGAGATGAGCAGTTCTTC.

The chain is built from TRBV28 and TRBJ2-1; TRBD1 aligns across 10 bases. J gave up 3 bases and V 4 bases, and 6 bases lay outside the gene matches. This CDR3 comprises 16 residues. Germline V gene sequence: CDR1 MDHEN, CDR2 SYDVKM. CDR3 sequence reads: CASSSPRTGGYNEQFF. The CDR3, as DNA: TGTGCCAGCAGTTCGCCGAGGACAGGGGGCTACAATGAGCAGTTCTTC. Supplemented by reference TRBV28 and TRBJ2-1, the full variable domain reads DVKVTQSSRYLVKRTGEKVFLECVQDMDHENMFWYRQDPGLGLRLIYFSYDVKMKEKGDIPEGYSVSREKKERFSLILESASTNQTSMYLCASSSPRTGGYNEQFFGPGTRLTVL.

Here the CDR3 reads CASSKGTERAYEQYF. The CDR3 bases are TGTGCCAGCAGCAAAGGGACAGAGAGGGCCTACGAGCAGTACTTC. The genes are TRBV5-4 and TRBJ2-7; 7 nucleotides match TRBD1. V trimming: 4 bases; J trimming: 2 bases; junction bases outside the gene matches: 9. The CDR3 length is 15 residues. Germline values: CDR1 SGHNT, CDR2 YYREEE (reference sequence).

This clone has only a few counts. CDR3 DNA sequence: TGCGCCAGCAGTCAGGTAACTCCCCCGACAGGGTTCATCAACTATGGCTACACCTTC. Amino acid sequence: CASSQVTPPTGFINYGYTF. The rearrangement uses TRBV23-1 and TRBJ1-2; 7 bases fit TRBD1. TRBV23-1 carries the ORF label, with uncertain function. CDR3 length equals 19 residues. After removal of 3 bases from V and 2 bases from J, the junction contained 18 bases not matched to a gene.

CDR3 nucleotides: TGTGCCAGCAGGGCAGGGGGCCCGAACACTGAAGCTTTCTTT. Translated: CASRAGGPNTEAFF. The rearrangement links TRBV27 to TRBJ1-1; 8 nucleotides match TRBD1. The CDR3 consists of 14 residues. Germline V gene sequence: CDR1 MNHEY, CDR2 SMNVEV (reference sequence). V lost 6 bases to trimming and J lost 1 base; unmatched junction nucleotides: 4.

In DNA, the CDR3 is TGTGCCCCGGGAAACAATGAGCAGTTCTTC. It translates to CAPGNNEQFF. V gene TRBV21-1 combines with J gene TRBJ2-1; the table calls TRBD2, which could not be checked here. TRBV21-1 is tagged as a pseudogene. The CDR3 is 10 amino acids.

The CDR3 loop is CASSFGAYQGPTYEQYF. The CDR3 nucleotides read TGTGCCAGCAGTTTCGGAGCATATCAGGGGCCGACCTACGAGCAGTACTTC. This rearrangement joins TRBV27 to TRBJ2-7, with D perhaps TRBD1 (6 bases). V was trimmed by 3 bases and J by 2 bases, leaving 20 bases between them. The CDR3 extends over 17 amino acids. Germline assignment: CDR1 MNHEY and CDR2 SMNVEV (reference sequence).

The chain has TRBV6-1 and TRBJ2-1, with 7 bases identical to TRBD1. The CDR3 covers 16 residues. Germline V gene sequence: CDR1 MNHNS, CDR2 SASEGT. V lost 4 bases, J lost 4 bases, and 10 bases stayed unmatched. CDR3 nucleotide sequence: TGTGCCAGCAGTGGAATTTGGACAGGCCGTTACAATGAGCAGTTCTTC. Translation: CASSGIWTGRYNEQFF.

The CDR3 bases are TGTGCCAGCTCACTCGTAGCCGGGACATACAACTATGGCTACACCTTC. This encodes CASSLVAGTYNYGYTF. The rearrangement uses TRBV18 and TRBJ1-2; TRBD1 might be the D (6 bases). Germline V gene lookup returns CDR1 KGHSH and CDR2 LQKENI. CDR3 size: 16 residues. Trimming pared 4 bases from V and 2 bases from J, leaving 17 bases between.

Remarks on this clone: At one end the junction does not follow the germline gene, possibly because of a read error. The chain employs TRBV7-9 and TRBJ2-1, with 14 bases identical to TRBD2. CDR3 size: 16 residues. Germline V CDR1 and CDR2: SEHNR, FQNEAQ (reference sequence). The CDR3 bases are TGTTCCAGCAGCTTCAGCGGGACTAGCGGGAGTGGGGAGCAGTTCTTC. The encoded protein is CSSSFSGTSGSGEQFF.

The gene calls are TRBV7-2 and TRBJ2-7; 8 bases agree with TRBD1. The CDR3 is made up of 14 amino acids. The germline gives CDR1 SGHTA, CDR2 FQGNSA. With 5 bases clipped from V and 5 bases from J, the junction kept 8 bases outside the gene matches. The CDR3 nucleotides read TGTGCCAGCAGCACGGACAGGGATGACCACGAGCAGTACTTC. Its translation: CASSTDRDDHEQYF.

The rearrangement joins TRBV4-1 to TRBJ2-2, with TRBD2 as a possible D gene (5 bases). The CDR3 contains 16 residues. Looked up from germline, CDR1 is MGHRA and CDR2 is YSYEKL. The V end was cut by 1 base, the J end by 6 bases, with 15 bases between. The CDR3 DNA sequence: TGCGCCAGCAGCCAAGTCGCGGGTTCGGTCGCCGGGGAGCTGTTTTTT. This encodes CASSQVAGSVAGELFF.

The genes are TRBV19 and TRBJ2-7; TRBD2 matches 14 bases. The V gene's germline CDR1 is LNHDA and CDR2 SQIVND (reference sequence). The CDR3 covers 21 residues. Unmatched junction bases numbered 16, after V lost 3 bases and J lost 0 bases. The DNA for the CDR3 is TGTGCCAGTAGTATTGACTCAGGGTTGACTAGCGGGAGGGCCTCCTCCTACGAGCAGTACTTC. It yields the protein CASSIDSGLTSGRASSYEQYF.

The chain carries TRBV2 and TRBJ2-5; 11 positions agree with TRBD1. This CDR3 is 15 amino acids long. J was trimmed by 5 bases and V by 7 bases; bases with no gene match: 9. Germline CDR1 is SNHLY and CDR2 is FYNNEI. CDR3: CASKRGQGALETQYF. The CDR3, as DNA: TGTGCCAGCAAAAGAGGACAGGGGGCACTGGAGACCCAGTACTTC.

The table lists this clone with a count of one. The V and J genes are TRBV23-1 and TRBJ2-7, with 8 bases lining up with TRBD1. TRBV23-1 is marked as an open reading frame, function uncertain. The CDR3 consists of 14 residues. V gave up 3 bases and J gave up 0 bases; unmatched junction bases: 1. The CDR3 loop reads CASSQQGASYEQYF. The CDR3, as DNA: TGCGCCAGCAGTCAGCAGGGGGCCTCCTACGAGCAGTACTTC.

The gene calls are TRBV20-1 and TRBJ2-7, with 9 bases matching TRBD1. The CDR3 is 11 amino acids. V was clipped by 5 bases and J by 4 bases; unmatched bases: 0. Germline-derived CDR1 and CDR2 are DFQATT and SNEGSKA (reference sequence). The CDR3 reads CSAGQGYEQYF. As DNA, the CDR3 is TGCAGTGCTGGACAGGGGTACGAGCAGTACTTC.

The chain is built from TRBV7-9 and TRBJ1-2; D uncertain. This CDR3 comprises 13 residues. The germline V and J ends were trimmed by 0 bases and 8 bases, with 10 bases remaining between them. The germline gives CDR1 SEHNR, CDR2 FQNEAQ (reference sequence). As DNA, the CDR3 is TGTGCCAGCAGCTTAGCCCCCCCTAGCGGCTACACCTTC. Residues: CASSLAPPSGYTF.